Listed below are T cell receptor beta chains from one sample, sequenced in a study of T cells in Graves' hyperthyroidism and ophthalmopathy. TCRdb independently ran MiXCR on the multiplex PCR reads; one entry per CDR3 protein. The profile shows about 350,000 distinct CDR3 sequences, approximately 15% of them singletons. The sequencing sample was made of blood. The source is a woman in her twenties or thirties with Graves' hyperthyroidism. The CDR3 runs from the conserved cysteine through the conserved F or W. Fields, in order: clone size, CDR3 length, J gene, V gene, D gene, CDR3 protein, CDR3 DNA. A D gene is named only where the DNA matches it firmly. Expanded clones are given a class, and other clones once, few, many or no size at all.

many | 13 | TRBJ2-1 | TRBV2 | TRBD2 | CASRKGLTNEQFF | TGTGCCAGCAGGAAGGGACTAACCAATGAGCAGTTCTTC
few | 14 | TRBJ2-1 | TRBV5-1 | NA | CASSSYQGHNEQFF | TGCGCCAGCAGCAGCTACCAGGGGCACAATGAGCAGTTCTTC
few | 16 | TRBJ2-1 | TRBV20-1 | TRBD2 | CSARGSGSGVYNEQFF | TGCAGTGCTAGGGGGAGCGGGAGTGGTGTGTACAATGAGCAGTTCTTC
many | 14 | TRBJ1-2 | TRBV28 | NA | CASSSGGVIYGYTF | TGTGCCAGCAGTTCCGGCGGGGTTATCTATGGCTACACCTTC
many | 13 | TRBJ2-7 | TRBV7-2 | TRBD2 | CASSLSAGDEQYF | TGTGCCAGCAGCTTATCGGCGGGAGACGAGCAGTACTTC
many | 11 | TRBJ1-1 | TRBV6-1 | NA | CASTEYTEAFF | TGTGCCAGCACAGAGTACACTGAAGCTTTCTTT
NA | 16 | TRBJ2-5 | TRBV6-1 | TRBD2 | CASSYHLAGARETQYF | TGTGCCAGCAGTTATCACCTAGCGGGAGCAAGAGAGACCCAGTACTTC
few | 15 | TRBJ2-1 | TRBV18 | NA | CASSPPDFSYNEQFF | TGTGCCAGCTCACCTCCGGACTTCTCCTACAATGAGCAGTTCTTC
NA | 13 | TRBJ2-4 | TRBV19 | TRBD2 | CASSLGTRNIQYF | TGTGCCAGTAGTTTGGGGACTAGAAACATTCAGTACTTC
few | 14 | TRBJ2-3 | TRBV20-1 | NA | CSARAGQGWDTQYF | TGCAGTGCTAGAGCGGGGCAGGGTTGGGATACGCAGTATTTT
many | 14 | TRBJ1-1 | TRBV20-1 | NA | CSAARDTTTGEAFF | TGCAGTGCTGCGCGGGACACCACCACCGGTGAAGCTTTCTTT
NA | 14 | TRBJ2-7 | TRBV29-1 | NA | CSVALGAQGHEQYF | TGCAGCGTTGCCCTAGGAGCACAGGGCCACGAGCAGTACTTC
NA | 15 | TRBJ1-5 | TRBV11-1 | TRBD1 | CASRPGTGAHQPQHF | TGTGCCAGCAGGCCCGGGACAGGGGCTCATCAGCCCCAGCATTTT
few | 13 | TRBJ2-6 | TRBV29-1 | NA | CSVSNSGANVLTF | TGCAGCGTCTCAAACTCTGGGGCCAACGTCCTGACTTTC
many | 15 | TRBJ1-4 | TRBV7-6 | TRBD1 | CASSVSQGAREKLFF | TGTGCCAGCAGCGTATCACAGGGGGCCCGCGAAAAACTGTTTTTT
many | 17 | TRBJ2-5 | TRBV28 | TRBD1 | CASSHGQRGRSQETQYF | TGTGCCAGCAGCCACGGCCAGAGGGGGCGATCACAAGAGACCCAGTACTTC
many | 16 | TRBJ2-1 | TRBV12-3/TRBV12-4 | TRBD2 | CASSSPTSGRDNEQFF | TGTGCCAGCAGTTCTCCCACTAGCGGGAGAGACAATGAGCAGTTCTTC
many | 12 | TRBJ2-3 | TRBV18 | NA | CASSSQGDTQYF | TGTGCCAGCTCATCCCAAGGGGATACGCAGTATTTT
few | 17 | TRBJ1-1 | TRBV2 | TRBD1 | CASSGPGQGIGNTEAFF | TGTGCCAGCAGCGGACCAGGACAGGGAATCGGGAACACTGAAGCTTTCTTT
many | 14 | TRBJ1-5 | TRBV24-1 | TRBD1 | CATSGGQGHQPQHF | TGTGCCACCAGTGGGGGACAGGGGCATCAGCCCCAGCATTTT
NA | 16 | TRBJ2-6 | TRBV5-4 | NA | CASSLDGISGANVLTF | TGTGCCAGCAGCTTGGACGGAATCTCTGGGGCCAACGTCCTGACTTTC
few | 16 | TRBJ2-1 | TRBV19 | NA | CASSIVTRIGDNEQFF | TGTGCCAGTAGTATCGTAACAAGAATTGGGGACAATGAGCAGTTCTTC
many | 15 | TRBJ1-1 | TRBV11-2 | TRBD1 | CASSSQGWDRTEAFF | TGTGCCAGCAGCTCCCAGGGATGGGACAGGACTGAAGCTTTCTTT
NA | 13 | TRBJ1-2 | TRBV7-2 | TRBD1 | CASSIGQGYGYTF | TGTGCCAGCAGCATCGGACAGGGATATGGCTACACCTTC
many | 13 | TRBJ2-3 | TRBV7-2 | NA | CASSLGQTDTQYF | TGTGCCAGCAGCTTAGGGCAGACAGATACGCAGTATTTT
many | 14 | TRBJ1-5 | TRBV6-1 | TRBD1 | CASSDGQGAQPQHF | TGTGCCAGCAGTGATGGACAGGGGGCTCAGCCCCAGCATTTT
many | 14 | TRBJ2-7 | TRBV27 | NA | CASSLWAHSYEQYF | TGTGCCAGCAGTTTATGGGCACACTCCTACGAGCAGTACTTC
NA | 15 | TRBJ2-1 | TRBV5-1 | TRBD2 | CASSSTSGRSNEQFF | TGCGCCAGCAGCTCGACTAGCGGGAGAAGCAATGAGCAGTTCTTC
many | 16 | TRBJ2-3 | TRBV12-3/TRBV12-4 | TRBD2 | CASSLRSGETPDTQYF | TGTGCCAGCAGTTTGCGTAGCGGGGAAACCCCAGATACGCAGTATTTT
many | 15 | TRBJ2-3 | TRBV12-3/TRBV12-4 | NA | CASSFMGDGVDTQYF | TGTGCCAGCAGTTTTATGGGGGACGGAGTGGATACGCAGTATTTT
few | 13 | TRBJ2-3 | TRBV12-3/TRBV12-4 | NA | CASSLTGSNTQYF | TGTGCCAGCAGTCTCACAGGGTCTAATACGCAGTATTTT
NA | 13 | TRBJ2-2 | TRBV29-1 | NA | CSVPGLGPGELFF | TGCAGCGTACCGGGCCTGGGGCCCGGGGAGCTGTTTTTT
NA | 15 | TRBJ2-7 | TRBV6-1 | NA | CAGSLWGARRYEQYF | TGTGCCGGCAGTCTCTGGGGGGCTAGGCGGTACGAGCAGTACTTC
many | 12 | TRBJ2-7 | TRBV12-3/TRBV12-4 | NA | CASSLIGDEQYF | TGTGCCAGCAGTTTAATTGGGGACGAGCAGTACTTC
NA | 13 | TRBJ2-7 | TRBV18 | NA | CASSQGSNYEQYF | TGTGCCAGCTCACAAGGATCGAACTACGAGCAGTACTTC
NA | 13 | TRBJ2-2 | TRBV28 | NA | CASSLSATEELFF | TGTGCCAGCAGTTTATCCGCAACCGAGGAGCTGTTTTTT
few | 14 | TRBJ2-7 | TRBV15 | TRBD2 | CATSRLAGDYEQYF | TGTGCCACCAGCAGGCTAGCGGGAGACTACGAGCAGTACTTC
many | 13 | TRBJ2-7 | TRBV28 | NA | CASSFVLSYEQYF | TGTGCCAGCAGTTTCGTACTGTCCTACGAGCAGTACTTC
few | 13 | TRBJ1-6 | TRBV7-9 | TRBD1 | CASSPDRDSPLHF | TGTGCCAGCAGCCCGGACAGGGATTCACCCCTCCACTTT
many | 11 | TRBJ1-1 | TRBV2 | NA | CAREREDEAFF | TGTGCCAGGGAGAGGGAGGATGAAGCTTTCTTT